This TCR beta chain was found in a study of a mutant IDH1 vaccine in newly diagnosed glioma. As for the study in general: Of the patients given treatment, approximately 62% were male and 37.5% were female, and a mean age of around 44 years was recorded. Antecedent treatment encompassed radiotherapy, temozolomide, or their combination; the majority received both.

The protocol was immunoSEQ multiplex PCR, while the TCRdb copy is restricted to in-frame clones and leaves out a portion. Here the sample spans about 85,000 clones, roughly 89% being singletons. With respect to this clone: No antigen is known for it.

This CDR3 has 15 residues. V was cut by 7 bases and J by 6 bases, with 19 bases left in between. Germline values: CDR1 SNHLY, CDR2 FYNNEI. Time point described: week 47, end of study. Vaccination comprised doses that each held 300 ug of mutant IDH1 20-mer peptide, plus topical imiquimod. Patients received eight vaccinations in weeks 1, 3, 5, 7, 11, 15, 19, 23. New IDH1-mutant, ATRX-lost WHO grade 3 or 4 astrocytomas occurred in donors. This clonotype originated in a woman aged 45-60 years with glioma. V is TRBV2 and J is TRBJ1-5, with D maybe TRBD1 (6 bases). The sample here was PBMCs, taken from a glioma patient whose treatment included an IDH1 peptide vaccine. CDR3 sequence reads: CASKVPGEWGQPQHF. CDR3 DNA: TGTGCCAGCAAAGTCCCAGGGGAGTGGGGTCAGCCCCAGCATTTT.